This T cell receptor (beta chain) derives from a study of cytomegalovirus exposure and HLA in healthy donors. This CDR3 is 12 amino acids long. V lost 4 bases and J lost 4, with 10 bases in between. Germline values: CDR1 SQVTM, CDR2 ANQGSEA. Study conclusions and caveats: V segments that were indistinguishable, TRBV6-2 and TRBV6-3 among them, were omitted from analysis. Across donors, sequencing depth was assumed by presence/absence analyses to be roughly uniform.

The PCR ran on 60 Vbeta and 13 Jbeta primers. Assay: immunoSEQ multiplex PCR; the TCRdb copy retains only in-frame clones and omits some. The data show 150,000 to 200,000 clones, 75% to 85% seen once. On this clone itself: Its antigen is as yet unknown.

Sequenced input: PBMCs. The genes are TRBV29-1 and TRBJ2-5; D may be TRBD1 (6 bases). This sequence originates from a man aged 45-65 years in good health and CMV-seropositive. CDR3 in amino acids: CSVVSRGETQYF. The CDR3 DNA reads as TGCAGCGTTGTTAGCAGGGGAGAGACCCAGTACTTC.